The 3 T cell receptor beta chains presented below share a single source sample, sequenced in a study of identical twins (dated by TCRdb to the mid-2010s). The method behind the library was 5' RACE. TCRdb lists the instrument as Illumina HiSeq 2000. TCRdb cleaned the public reads at Q25 with fastp, built clones with MiXCR and kept in-frame beta chains. Merged by CDR3 protein, the rows form single entries marked with the most common genes and DNA. Across this sample there are hundreds of thousands of distinct CDR3 sequences, with approximately 6% seen only once. The top ten clonotypes cover approximately 1.6% of the sample. Sequenced input: naive T cells sorted from blood. The intended sense of this specimen's cell subset or site label: cells isolated with a human naive T-cell isolation kit. The receptors derive from a man aged 18-30 years in good health.

This clonotype was recorded many times. The chain recombines TRBV7-2 with TRBJ2-7; TRBD2 matches 7 bases. This CDR3 has 13 amino acids. CDR1 SGHTA and CDR2 FQGNSA come from the germline V gene. V lost 0 bases, J lost 7 bases, and 3 bases stayed unmatched. The CDR3 loop is CASSLAGRREQYF. The CDR3 region has the DNA TGTGCCAGCAGCTTAGCCGGGAGGCGGGAGCAGTACTTC.

The CDR3 protein is CASSLEADRDRGQDDYEQYV. CDR3 DNA sequence: TGCGCCAGCAGCTTGGAAGCCGACCGGGACAGGGGACAAGACGACTACGAGCAGTACGTC. The rearrangement uses TRBV5-1 and TRBJ2-7, with 10 nucleotides matching TRBD1. There are 20 residues in the CDR3. Germline V gene data show CDR1 as SGHRS and CDR2 as YFSETQ. The V gene end was trimmed by 0 bases and the J gene end by 3 bases; junction bases not matched to a gene: 18.

This clonotype has a handful of counts. The V gene is TRBV11-1, the J gene TRBJ2-1; 16 bases align to TRBD2. Germline V gives CDR1 SGHAT, CDR2 FQDESV (reference sequence). The CDR3 spans 18 residues. J gave up 8 bases and V 4 bases, and 11 bases lay outside the gene matches. Here the CDR3 reads CASSSPGLAGGPGYEQFF. The CDR3 nucleotides read TGTGCCAGCAGCTCACCGGGACTAGCGGGAGGGCCGGGGTATGAGCAGTTCTTC.